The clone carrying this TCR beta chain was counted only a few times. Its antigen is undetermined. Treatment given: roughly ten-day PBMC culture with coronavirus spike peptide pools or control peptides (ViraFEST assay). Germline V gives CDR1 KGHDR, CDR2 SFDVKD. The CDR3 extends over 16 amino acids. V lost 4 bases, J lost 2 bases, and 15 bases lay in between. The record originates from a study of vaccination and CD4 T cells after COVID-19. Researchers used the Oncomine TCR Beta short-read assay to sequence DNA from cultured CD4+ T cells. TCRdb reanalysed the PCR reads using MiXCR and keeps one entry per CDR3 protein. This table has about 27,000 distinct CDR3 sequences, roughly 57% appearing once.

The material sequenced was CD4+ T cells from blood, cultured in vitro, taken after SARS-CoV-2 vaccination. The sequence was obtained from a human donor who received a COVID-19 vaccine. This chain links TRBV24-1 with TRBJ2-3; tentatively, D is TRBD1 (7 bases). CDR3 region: CATSDSQGGLTDTQYF. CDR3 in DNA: TGTGCCACCAGTGACTCGCAGGGGGGACTCACAGATACGCAGTATTTT.